A single sample gave rise to the 18 T cell receptor beta chains below, sequenced in a study of blood T cells in healthy people across ages. Sample-barcoded 5' priming and a J-beta primer mix drove a second PCR of about 6 to 11 cycles. TCRdb used MiXCR to reprocess the 5' RACE reads, holding one entry per CDR3 protein. The sample gives fewer than 2 million distinct CDR3 sequences, around 42% of which show up once; 23% is in the top ten. The specimen sequenced was blood. These receptors were taken from a human donor in good health.

The V and J genes are TRBV5-6 and TRBJ2-5, with 11 positions matching TRBD2. This CDR3 contains 17 residues. Germline loops: CDR1 SGHDT, CDR2 YYEEEE. J gave up 3 bases and V 4 bases, and 11 bases lay outside the gene matches. In nucleotides, the CDR3 is TGTGCCAGCAGCCCTTCACCGACTAGCGGGGAGGAAGAGACCCAGTACTTC. It yields the protein CASSPSPTSGEEETQYF.

This clonotype appeared many times. This chain connects TRBV28 to TRBJ1-2; D might be TRBD1 (6 bases). CDR3 length equals 13 residues. Germline V gives CDR1 MDHEN, CDR2 SYDVKM. V was shortened by 6 bases and J by 2 bases, with 10 bases between the two germline ends. The CDR3 here is CASSPGGNYGYTF. CDR3 sequence (DNA): TGTGCCAGCAGCCCCGGGGGCAACTATGGCTACACCTTC.

This clonotype showed up just a few times. At one end, the junction sequence differs from germline, possibly due to a read error. This chain joins TRBV4-3 and TRBJ2-1; 10 positions match TRBD1. This CDR3 spans 15 amino acids. Germline V CDR1 and CDR2: LGHNA, YSLEER. CDR3 protein: CASSQTGGSYNEQVF. The CDR3 DNA is TGCGCCAGCAGCCAGACAGGGGGCTCCTACAATGAGCAGGTCTTC.

This chain links TRBV12-3 or TRBV12-4 with TRBJ2-7; D ambiguous. V lost 6 bases to trimming and J lost 3 bases, with 18 bases between them. The CDR3 spans 15 residues. CDR3 region: CASSPTNRALYEQYF. The CDR3 DNA is TGTGCCAGCAGCCCCACGAACCGGGCCCTCTACGAGCAGTACTTC.

The CDR3 region has the DNA TGCAGCGTTTACCCCAGGGGGGAGGGAGTGATCGGTGAGCAGTTCTTC. The encoded protein is CSVYPRGEGVIGEQFF. The V gene is TRBV29-1, the J gene TRBJ2-1; D is perhaps TRBD1 or TRBD2 (7 bases each). The CDR3 length is 16 residues. Germline CDR1 and CDR2: SQVTM and ANQGSEA. Trimming left V 5 bases short and J 9 bases short, with 26 bases between.

The gene calls are TRBV9 and TRBJ2-1, with TRBD2 matching over 13 bases. CDR1 and CDR2 (germline): SGDLS, YYNGEE. Trimming removed 5 bases from V and 5 bases from J; junction bases left unmatched: 10. CDR3 length: 17 residues. DNA for the CDR3: TGTGCCAGCAGTGAAAGGACTAGCGGGGGCCAGGACAATGAGCAGTTCTTC. Translated, it gives CASSERTSGGQDNEQFF.

The V call is TRBV20-1, the J call TRBJ2-5, with D perhaps being TRBD1 or TRBD2 (5 bases each). The CDR3 extends over 14 amino acids. V was pared by 4 bases and J by 0 bases, with 12 bases between. The V gene's germline CDR1 is DFQATT and CDR2 SNEGSKA (reference sequence). The CDR3 reads CSATSGTYQETQYF. The DNA for the CDR3 is TGCAGTGCTACCTCGGGGACGTACCAAGAGACCCAGTACTTC.

The J gene is TRBJ2-1, the V gene TRBV12-3 or TRBV12-4; possibly TRBD1 for D (6 bases). Trimming left V 7 bases short and J 3 bases short, with 19 bases between. This CDR3 has 16 residues. The CDR3 DNA reads TGTGCCAGCATCCCGAGACAGTTAGGGGGCTACAATGAGCAGTTCTTC. This gives the protein CASIPRQLGGYNEQFF.

V is TRBV20-1 and J is TRBJ1-2; the D gene is possibly TRBD1 (5 bases). The CDR3 has 12 residues. The ends were cut back, 4 bases at V and 3 bases at J, with 9 bases in the middle. In germline, CDR1 is DFQATT, CDR2 SNEGSKA (reference sequence). CDR3 sequence (DNA): TGCAGTGCTACAGGGAGTCACTATGGCTACACCTTC. As protein: CSATGSHYGYTF.

V is TRBV7-3 and J is TRBJ2-1; 7 nucleotides line up with TRBD2. The CDR3 spans 13 residues. From germline, CDR1 is SGHTA and CDR2 FQGTGA. V was pared by 2 bases and J by 9 bases, with 4 bases of the junction left unmatched. Written as DNA, the CDR3 is TGTGCCAGCAGCTTATACGGGGGGACTGAGCAGTTCTTC. Protein product: CASSLYGGTEQFF. Together with reference TRBV7-3 and TRBJ2-1, the CDR3 gives the full variable domain: GAGVSQTPSNKVTEKGKYVELRCDPISGHTALYWYRQSLGQGPEFLIYFQGTGAADDSGLPNDRFFAVRPEGSVSTLKIQRTERGDSAVYLCASSLYGGTEQFFGPGTRLTVL.

The chain employs TRBV4-3 and TRBJ1-5; no definite D call. Germline V CDR1 and CDR2: LGHNA, YSLEER. V was clipped by 0 bases and J by 2 bases, with 5 bases between them. The CDR3 is 14 amino acids. This chain's CDR3 is CASSQDYRNQPQHF. The CDR3 region has the DNA TGCGCCAGCAGCCAAGATTATCGCAATCAGCCCCAGCATTTT.

The V gene is TRBV12-3 or TRBV12-4, the J gene TRBJ2-1; 8 nucleotides agree with TRBD1. With V trimmed by 6 bases and J by 13 bases, 14 bases remained unmatched. The CDR3 is 14 residues long. The CDR3: CASSHSGTGGFQFF. CDR3 nucleotide sequence: TGTGCCAGCAGCCACTCCGGGACAGGAGGGTTTCAGTTCTTC.

In DNA, the CDR3 is TGTGCCAGCAGCGTAGGGGCTAGCGGACAAGAGACCCAGTACTTC. As protein: CASSVGASGQETQYF. The chain combines TRBV9 with TRBJ2-5; 7 positions match TRBD2. The V and J ends lost 0 bases and 2 bases, in that order; junction bases with no gene match: 4. Germline V lookup: CDR1 SGDLS, CDR2 YYNGEE. The CDR3 spans 15 residues.

A few counts support this clonotype. The chain's CDR3 is CSVRDTTNTEAFF. The CDR3 DNA is TGCAGCGTTAGGGACACGACGAACACTGAAGCTTTCTTT. V is TRBV29-1 and J is TRBJ1-1, with a tentative D call TRBD1 (6 bases). CDR3 size: 13 residues. CDR1 SQVTM and CDR2 ANQGSEA come from the germline V gene. V lost 5 bases and J 1 base, leaving 11 bases between the germline ends. Full variable domain (missing parts from reference TRBV29-1 and TRBJ1-1): SAVISQKPSRDICQRGTSLTIQCQVDSQVTMMFWYRQQPGQSLTLIATANQGSEATYESGFVIDKFPISRPNLTFSTLTVSNMSPEDSSIYLCSVRDTTNTEAFFGQGTRLTVV.

The V and J genes are TRBV7-9 and TRBJ2-7, with TRBD1 identical over 10 bases. CDR3 length equals 15 residues. Trimming cost V 7 bases and J 7 bases; bases outside gene matches: 13. Per the germline V gene, CDR1 is SEHNR and CDR2 is FQNEAQ (reference sequence). In nucleotides, the CDR3 is TGTGCCAGCACCCCCAGCGGGACAGGGGAGCTTGAGCAGTACTTC. Translated, it gives CASTPSGTGELEQYF.

The chain combines TRBV7-2 with TRBJ1-5; tentative D call: TRBD1 (5 bases). The CDR3 totals 15 residues. The germline CDR1 and CDR2 sequences are SGHTA and FQGNSA. The germline V and J ends were trimmed by 4 bases and 6 bases, with 16 bases remaining between them. The CDR3 sequence is CASSWDGVLGQPQHF. As DNA, the CDR3 is TGTGCCAGCAGCTGGGACGGCGTTTTAGGTCAGCCCCAGCATTTT. The full variable domain, with the rest looked up from reference TRBV7-2 and TRBJ1-5, is GAGVSQSPSNKVTEKGKDVELRCDPISGHTALYWYRQSLGQGLEFLIYFQGNSAPDKSGLPSDRFSAERTGGSVSTLTIQRTQQEDSAVYLCASSWDGVLGQPQHFGDGTRLSIL.

This clonotype was observed a handful of times. V and J are TRBV29-1 and TRBJ2-3, with 7 bases lining up with TRBD1. There are 16 residues in the CDR3. CDR1 SQVTM and CDR2 ANQGSEA come from the germline V gene. V lost 2 bases to trimming and J lost 5 bases; unmatched junction nucleotides: 13. This CDR3 is CSVERPDRPNGDTQYF. In nucleotides, the CDR3 is TGCAGCGTTGAAAGGCCGGACAGGCCTAACGGAGATACGCAGTATTTT.

This clonotype was seen more than once but under ten times. This chain connects TRBV7-9 to TRBJ2-7; 7 bases agree with TRBD1. Germline-derived CDR1 and CDR2 are SEHNR and FQNEAQ (reference sequence). V dropped 3 bases and J dropped 1; count of bases not matched to a gene: 9. The CDR3 sequence is 16 residues long. The CDR3 is CASSFGLEGQSYEQYF. In nucleotides, the CDR3 is TGTGCCAGCAGCTTCGGTTTAGAGGGACAGTCCTACGAGCAGTACTTC. The complete variable domain, with remaining parts taken from reference TRBV7-9 and TRBJ2-7, reads DTGVSQNPRHKITKRGQNVTFRCDPISEHNRLYWYRQTLGQGPEFLTYFQNEAQLEKSRLLSDRFSAERPKGSFSTLEIQRTEQGDSAMYLCASSFGLEGQSYEQYFGPGTRLTVT.